This T cell receptor (beta chain) was found in a study of cytomegalovirus exposure and HLA in healthy donors. This clone has just one count. The assay was immunoSEQ multiplex PCR, and TCRdb's table has in-frame clones only and misses some. The profile shows some 150,000 clones, about 87% of them singletons. This CDR3 is 12 amino acids long. The V gene end was trimmed by 3 bases and the J gene end by 12 bases; junction bases not matched to a gene: 5. Germline V lookup: CDR1 MDHEN, CDR2 SYDVKM. This chain uses TRBV28 with TRBJ2-1; 7 nucleotides align to TRBD2. The sequence was collected from a young woman in good health and CMV-seropositive. Material for sequencing was PBMCs. The DNA for the CDR3 is TGTGCCAGCAGTTTCGGGACTACCGGGCAGTTCTTC. It specifies CASSFGTTGQFF.